The T cell receptor (beta chain) described here comes from a study of beta chain features in type 1 diabetes. Germline V gene sequence: CDR1 GTSNPN, CDR2 SVGIG (reference sequence). The CDR3 has 11 residues. V lost 1 base to trimming and J lost 13 bases, with 10 bases between them. This clone was recorded many times. The study reverse transcribed the entire isolated RNA, so it sequenced expressed TCRB transcripts. Profiling relied on immunoSEQ multiplex PCR, and the TCRdb table lists in-frame clones only, not all of them. The table has about 150,000 clones, about 8.1% seen once. Sequencing was performed on central memory CD4+ T cells from blood. The chain uses TRBV30 and TRBJ1-4, with no clear D. The TCR was taken from a man aged 18 to 30 in good health. In DNA, the CDR3 is TGTGCCTGGAGTGCCGGTCGTTTACTGTTTTTT. It specifies CAWSAGRLLFF.